This T cell receptor (beta chain) was identified during a study of human T cells and chemical hapten exposure. Regarding the study as a whole: Unchanged with DPC sensitization were TCRs above 1 in 1000 frequency.

Extraction yielded total RNA from whole blood (unfractionated). Per the study methods: Sample TCR totals centred on a median of approximately 100,000, ranging roughly 23,224 to 690,600. TCRdb called the 5' RACE reads again in MiXCR, with one record for every CDR3 protein. TCRdb's processing, not the study's, gives the V and J calls here. The sample holds 95,000 to 120,000 distinct CDR3 sequences; 19% are singletons and the top ten take roughly 2.8%. Note on this clonotype: Its antigen is as yet unknown.

The length of the CDR3 is 16 residues. The V and J ends lost 0 bases and 5 bases, in that order; junction bases with no gene match: 7. Germline V gene sequence: CDR1 KGHSH, CDR2 LQKENI. The sequence was obtained from a human donor in good health. V usage is TRBV18 and J usage is TRBJ2-3; 8 nucleotides match TRBD2. CDR3 residues: CASSPPRAGVRDTQYF. The CDR3 bases are TGTGCCAGCTCACCACCGCGAGCGGGAGTCCGAGATACGCAGTATTTT.